One and the same sample provided the 26 T cell receptor beta chains below, sequenced in a study of blood T cells in healthy people across ages. Through a sample-barcoded 5' primer and a J-beta primer mix, a second PCR was run for roughly 7 to 11 cycles. MiXCR, applied by TCRdb to the 5' RACE reads, yields one record per CDR3 protein. In the table there are 1.6 million or so distinct CDR3 sequences, approximately 32% of which are singletons. The sequencing sample was made of blood. The receptors originated from a woman aged 25 to 39 in good health.

The J gene is TRBJ2-7, the V gene TRBV12-3 or TRBV12-4; TRBD1 aligns across 8 bases. The DNA end lines up better with TRBJ2-5; the J call may be wrong. The CDR3 is 13 residues long. CDR3 protein: CASSQGQAETQYF. In nucleotides, the CDR3 is TGTGCCAGCAGCCAGGGACAGGCAGAGACCCAGTACTTC.

The V and J genes are TRBV7-6 and TRBJ2-7, with D possibly matching TRBD2 (6 bases). Germline V gene data show CDR1 as SGHVS and CDR2 as FNYEAQ. The CDR3 sequence is 15 residues long. V was cut by 1 base and J by 0 bases, with 10 bases left in between. The DNA for the CDR3 is TGTGCCAGCAGCTTAGTAGCGGATAGCTCCTACGAGCAGTACTTC. Protein product: CASSLVADSSYEQYF.

This chain connects TRBV11-2 to TRBJ2-3; D is possibly TRBD1 (6 bases). Germline CDR1 reads SGHAT; CDR2 reads FQNNGV. The CDR3 sequence is 19 residues long. Trimming shortened V by 4 bases and J by 4 bases, and 27 bases separated the two germline ends. In DNA form, the CDR3 reads TGTGCCAGCAGCTATAGGCCCTATGGGGGCGTTGGGCACGCAGATACGCAGTATTTT. This gives the protein CASSYRPYGGVGHADTQYF.

There are many counts of this clonotype. V and J are TRBV27 and TRBJ2-7, with D tentatively TRBD1 (7 bases). CDR3 length equals 14 residues. CDR1 and CDR2 from the germline V gene are MNHEY and SMNVEV (reference sequence). Deletions cut 4 bases from V and 4 bases from J, with 14 bases between. The CDR3 loop reads CASSSRQGGYEQYF. CDR3 bases: TGTGCCAGCAGTTCCCGACAGGGAGGTTACGAGCAGTACTTC.

The rearrangement links TRBV28 to TRBJ2-3; possible D gene TRBD1, 5 bases. CDR1 is MDHEN and CDR2 is SYDVKM in the germline V gene. CDR3 size: 17 residues. V was pared by 5 bases and J by 7 bases, with 25 bases between. The CDR3 here is CASSPERKGQVKNTQYF. CDR3 coding DNA: TGTGCCAGCAGTCCAGAGAGGAAGGGGCAAGTGAAGAATACGCAGTATTTT. The full variable domain, rest sourced from reference TRBV28 and TRBJ2-3, is DVKVTQSSRYLVKRTGEKVFLECVQDMDHENMFWYRQDPGLGLRLIYFSYDVKMKEKGDIPEGYSVSREKKERFSLILESASTNQTSMYLCASSPERKGQVKNTQYFGPGTRLTVL.

This clonotype appeared a few times. The chain employs TRBV3-1 and TRBJ2-5, with D unresolved. V was cut by 4 bases and J by 4 bases, with 16 bases left in between. Per the germline V gene, CDR1 is LGHDT and CDR2 is YNNKEL (reference sequence). CDR3 length: 15 amino acids. As DNA, the CDR3 is TGTGCCAGCAGCCTGAGGACCTCCGGGTCAGAGACCCAGTACTTC. This encodes CASSLRTSGSETQYF.

The chain carries TRBV20-1 and TRBJ2-3; D may be TRBD2 (6 bases). This CDR3 is 16 amino acids long. CDR1 DFQATT and CDR2 SNEGSKA come from the germline V gene (reference sequence). V lost 6 bases and J 2 bases, leaving 21 bases between the germline ends. CDR3 nucleotides: TGCAGTGCCCTAGGCGAGACTAGAAAGGACACAGATACGCAGTATTTT. Translation: CSALGETRKDTDTQYF.

The chain joins TRBV18 to TRBJ2-5, with a tentative D call TRBD1 (6 bases). Germline CDR1 reads KGHSH; CDR2 reads LQKENI. V dropped 1 base and J dropped 3 bases, with 12 bases sitting between them. The CDR3 runs to 15 residues. The CDR3 sequence: CASSPLDRSKETQYF. DNA for the CDR3: TGTGCCAGCTCACCACTCGACAGGTCGAAAGAGACCCAGTACTTC.

V usage is TRBV3-1 and J usage is TRBJ2-5, with TRBD2 identical over 12 bases. The germline gives CDR1 LGHDT, CDR2 YNNKEL (reference sequence). The J segment lost 3 bases and the V segment lost 0 bases, leaving 8 bases of the junction unmatched. This CDR3 is 18 amino acids long. This chain's CDR3 is CASSQDRTSGGLEETQYF. CDR3 bases: TGTGCCAGCAGCCAAGATCGCACTAGCGGGGGGCTGGAAGAGACCCAGTACTTC.

This clonotype was observed a handful of times. This chain connects TRBV28 to TRBJ1-1; possibly TRBD1 for D (5 bases). V lost 6 bases, J lost 6 bases, and 17 bases lay in between. From germline, CDR1 is MDHEN and CDR2 SYDVKM. The CDR3 extends over 14 amino acids. DNA for the CDR3: TGTGCCAGCAGGTGGTCAGGGTTGGGATCTGAAGCTTTCTTT. This codes for CASRWSGLGSEAFF.

Many counts were recorded for this clonotype. This chain uses TRBV6-6 with TRBJ2-7; D not resolved. V shed 0 bases and J shed 2 bases, with 8 bases lying between them. The CDR3 has 14 amino acids. The germline V gene has CDR1 MNHNY and CDR2 SVGAGI (reference sequence). The DNA of the CDR3 is TGTGCCAGCAGTTACTCAGCAGGAGCCTACGAGCAGTACTTC. This codes for CASSYSAGAYEQYF.

V gene TRBV3-1 combines with J gene TRBJ1-2, with 10 bases aligning to TRBD1. Looked up from germline, CDR1 is LGHDT and CDR2 is YNNKEL (reference sequence). Unmatched junction bases numbered 5, after V lost 4 bases and J lost 6 bases. The CDR3 totals 14 residues. CDR3: CASSRGQGGNGYTF. The CDR3 region has the DNA TGTGCCAGCAGCCGAGGACAGGGGGGGAATGGCTACACCTTC.

Only a few counts were recorded for this clonotype. Here the CDR3 reads CASSLGTSRSYEQYF. The CDR3 DNA is TGTGCCAGCAGCTTAGGGACTAGCCGGTCCTACGAGCAGTACTTC. The J gene is TRBJ2-7, the V gene TRBV11-2, with 8 bases identical to TRBD2. Germline trimming cut 1 base from V and 1 base from J; bases unmatched to any gene: 3. Per the germline V gene, CDR1 is SGHAT and CDR2 is FQNNGV. The CDR3 runs to 15 residues.

J is TRBJ1-2 and V is TRBV12-3 or TRBV12-4; TRBD1 matches 8 bases. This CDR3 comprises 14 residues. Trimming cost V 3 bases and J 6 bases; bases outside gene matches: 6. The CDR3 sequence is CASSLYSGGDGYTF. The CDR3 DNA is TGTGCCAGCAGTTTGTACTCAGGGGGCGATGGCTACACCTTC.

V usage is TRBV27 and J usage is TRBJ2-3; 11 nucleotides line up with TRBD2. Trimming took 6 bases from V and 6 from J; bases not matched to a gene: 8. There are 15 residues in the CDR3. CDR1 and CDR2 from the germline V gene are MNHEY and SMNVEV (reference sequence). CDR3 in amino acids: CASRISGGARDTQYF. In nucleotides, the CDR3 is TGTGCCAGCAGAATTAGCGGGGGGGCCCGGGATACGCAGTATTTT.

This clonotype was counted a few times. The rearrangement links TRBV20-1 to TRBJ2-5; 10 nucleotides align to TRBD2. J was trimmed by 4 bases and V by 5 bases; bases with no gene match: 7. CDR1 DFQATT and CDR2 SNEGSKA come from the germline V gene (reference sequence). The CDR3 has 14 residues. The CDR3 here is CSAQLAGISETQYF. CDR3 coding DNA: TGCAGTGCTCAACTAGCGGGGATTTCAGAGACCCAGTACTTC.

This chain connects TRBV20-1 to TRBJ2-3; 8 bases are shared with TRBD2. V trimming: 5 bases; J trimming: 3 bases; junction bases outside the gene matches: 10. CDR3 length: 15 residues. In germline, CDR1 is DFQATT, CDR2 SNEGSKA (reference sequence). CDR3 coding DNA: TGCAGTGCTGGACCCCCGGGCGGGAGGACAGATACGCAGTATTTT. Its translation is CSAGPPGGRTDTQYF.

This clonotype came up a few times. The rearrangement links TRBV27 to TRBJ1-1; D is unresolved. Trimming left V 2 bases short and J 4 bases short, with 11 bases between. Germline-derived CDR1 and CDR2 are MNHEY and SMNVEV (reference sequence). The length of the CDR3 is 14 residues. The chain's CDR3 is CASSLGQPGTEAFF. CDR3 bases: TGTGCCAGCAGTTTAGGGCAGCCTGGCACTGAAGCTTTCTTT.

This chain links TRBV27 with TRBJ2-1, with a possible D match to TRBD1 (5 bases). The ends were cut back, 1 base at V and 7 bases at J, with 11 bases in the middle. Germline CDR1 and CDR2: MNHEY and SMNVEV (reference sequence). The CDR3 is 14 residues long. CDR3 in amino acids: CASSLFSRGNEQFF. CDR3 bases: TGTGCCAGCAGTTTATTCTCAAGGGGAAATGAGCAGTTCTTC.

The chain has TRBV15 and TRBJ2-7; D gene uncertain. V lost 3 bases, J lost 2 bases, and 11 bases lay in between. Germline values: CDR1 LNHNV, CDR2 YYDKDF (reference sequence). The CDR3 spans 14 residues. CDR3 nucleotide sequence: TGTGCCACCAGCAGTTCCTTAGTTACCTACGAGCAGTACTTC. Protein: CATSSSLVTYEQYF.

This chain connects TRBV12-3 or TRBV12-4 to TRBJ2-5; TRBD2 agrees at 10 bases. The CDR3 is 14 residues long. V trimming: 6 bases; J trimming: 5 bases; junction bases outside the gene matches: 6. CDR3 sequence (DNA): TGTGCCAGCAGGCCTAGCGGGAGTAATGAGACCCAGTACTTC. Translation: CASRPSGSNETQYF.

V gene TRBV18 combines with J gene TRBJ1-5; D gene unclear. CDR1 and CDR2 from the germline V gene are KGHSH and LQKENI. The CDR3 consists of 13 residues. V lost 2 bases to trimming and J lost 5 bases, with 7 bases between them. CDR3 loop: CASSPVGDQPQHF. The CDR3 DNA reads TGTGCCAGCTCACCAGTCGGCGATCAGCCCCAGCATTTT.

The sample holds a few counts of this clonotype. The V call is TRBV28, the J call TRBJ2-7, with TRBD1 matching over 11 bases. With 7 bases clipped from V and 7 bases from J, the junction kept 9 bases outside the gene matches. Germline CDR1 is MDHEN and CDR2 is SYDVKM. The CDR3 loop spans 14 amino acids. DNA of the CDR3: TGTGCCAGCACCCTAGGACAGGGGGCGCGAGAGCAGTACTTC. It codes for CASTLGQGAREQYF.

V is TRBV2 and J is TRBJ1-5; the match to TRBD1 covers 9 bases. The CDR3 loop spans 18 amino acids. Germline CDR1 SNHLY, CDR2 FYNNEI. The V segment lost 7 bases and the J segment 3 bases; nucleotides outside the gene matches: 16. CDR3 region: CASTRALGTGRANQPQHF. In DNA, the CDR3 is TGTGCCAGCACTAGGGCCTTAGGGACAGGGAGGGCCAATCAGCCCCAGCATTTT.

As for this clonotype: A far larger clone is one base from this, pointing to a likely read error. The chain joins TRBV7-9 to TRBJ2-6; tentatively, D is TRBD1 (5 bases). CDR3 length: 13 residues. CDR1 and CDR2 from the germline V gene are SEHNR and FQNEAQ (reference sequence). The CDR3 bases are TGTGCCAGCAGCTTGGGTGGGGCCAACGCCCTGACTTTC. This codes for CASSLGGANALTF.

There are a few counts of this clonotype. J is TRBJ1-2 and V is TRBV29-1, with 8 bases identical to TRBD1. V gave up 4 bases and J gave up 8 bases; unmatched junction bases: 6. Germline loops: CDR1 SQVTM, CDR2 ANQGSEA. The CDR3 covers 12 residues. CDR3 nucleotide sequence: TGCAGCGTTGGGGTACAGGGGGACGGCTACACCTTC. Protein: CSVGVQGDGYTF.